The 3 T cell receptor beta chains listed next were all sequenced from one sample in a study of metastatic and nonmetastatic thyroid tumors (dated by TCRdb to 2020 to 2021). The library was made by PCR. Instrument used: Illumina HiSeq 4000. TCRdb ran its own pipeline on the public reads, namely fastp trimming at Q25 and MiXCR clone calling, and kept in-frame beta chains. The sample yields tens of thousands of clones; under 30% were counted once. The ten largest clones add up to roughly an eighth of the sample. No patient had received any treatment before thyroid surgery. The sequenced sample was tumor tissue. These receptors were taken from a male donor with papillary thyroid cancer or a benign thyroid nodule (not recorded which). Some clones in this sample may be carry-over from other donors' samples.

The chain recombines TRBV20-1 with TRBJ2-2, with 7 bases matching TRBD2. The J segment lost 0 bases and the V segment lost 0 bases, leaving 10 bases of the junction unmatched. The CDR3 is made up of 18 amino acids. Germline CDR1 is DFQATT and CDR2 is SNEGSKA (reference sequence). DNA for the CDR3: TGCAGTGCTAGAGACCTCCTTAGTGGGACTACGAACACCGGGGAGCTGTTTTTT. As protein: CSARDLLSGTTNTGELFF.

Note on this clone: This may stem from a read error, because a much larger clone lies one nucleotide away. The chain is built from TRBV2 and TRBJ2-5; no firm D call. Trimming shortened V by 0 bases and J by 5 bases, and 10 bases separated the two germline ends. Germline V gives CDR1 SNHLY, CDR2 FYNNEI. This CDR3 has 14 residues. This chain's CDR3 is CASSEAKLQETQYF. CDR3 DNA: TGTGCCAGCAGTGAAGCGAAGTTGCAGGAGACCCAGTACTTC.

V and J are TRBV6-2 or TRBV6-3 and TRBJ2-1; 9 bases align to TRBD2. The CDR3 consists of 15 residues. Germline V gene sequence: CDR1 MNHEY, CDR2 SVGEGT. V was pared by 6 bases and J by 4 bases, with 7 bases of the junction left unmatched. DNA for the CDR3: TGTGCCAGCAGCCACCGACTAGCGGATTACAATGAGCAGTTCTTC. This gives the protein CASSHRLADYNEQFF.